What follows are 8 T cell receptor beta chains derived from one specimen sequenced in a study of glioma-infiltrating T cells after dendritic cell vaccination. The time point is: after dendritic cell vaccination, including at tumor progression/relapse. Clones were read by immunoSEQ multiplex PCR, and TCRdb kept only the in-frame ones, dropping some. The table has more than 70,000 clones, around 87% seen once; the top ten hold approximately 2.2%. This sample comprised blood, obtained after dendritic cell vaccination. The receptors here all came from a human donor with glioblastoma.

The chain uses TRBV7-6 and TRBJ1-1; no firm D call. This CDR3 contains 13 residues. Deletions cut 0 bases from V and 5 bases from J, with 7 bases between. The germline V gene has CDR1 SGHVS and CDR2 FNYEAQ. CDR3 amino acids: CASSLAGITEAFF. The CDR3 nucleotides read TGTGCCAGCAGCTTAGCCGGGATTACTGAAGCTTTCTTT.

The CDR3 nucleotides are TGTGCCAGCTCACTTTGGACAGGGGACACTGAAGCTTTCTTT. Its protein is CASSLWTGDTEAFF. The rearrangement joins TRBV18 to TRBJ1-1, with 9 nucleotides matching TRBD1. The CDR3 extends over 14 amino acids. V lost 4 bases to trimming and J lost 3 bases; unmatched junction nucleotides: 3. In germline, CDR1 is KGHSH, CDR2 LQKENI.

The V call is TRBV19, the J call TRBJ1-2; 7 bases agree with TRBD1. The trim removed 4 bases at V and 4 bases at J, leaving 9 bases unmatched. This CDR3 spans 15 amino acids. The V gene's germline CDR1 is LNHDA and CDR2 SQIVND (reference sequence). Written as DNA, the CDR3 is TGTGCCAGTAGTAGAAGCACAGGGGTTTTCTATGGCTACACCTTC. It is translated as CASSRSTGVFYGYTF.

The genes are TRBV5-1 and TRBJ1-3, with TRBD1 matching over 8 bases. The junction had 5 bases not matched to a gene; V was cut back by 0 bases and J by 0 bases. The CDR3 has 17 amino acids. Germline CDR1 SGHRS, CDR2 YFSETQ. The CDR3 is CASSLGQGLDSGNTIYF. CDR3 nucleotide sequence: TGCGCCAGCAGCTTGGGACAGGGGCTTGACTCTGGAAACACCATATATTTT.

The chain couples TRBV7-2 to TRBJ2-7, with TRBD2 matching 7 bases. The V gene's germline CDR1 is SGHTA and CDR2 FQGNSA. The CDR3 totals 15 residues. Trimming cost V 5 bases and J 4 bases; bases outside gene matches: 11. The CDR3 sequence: CASSPRAGLGYEQYF. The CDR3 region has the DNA TGTGCCAGCAGCCCAAGAGCGGGGCTGGGTTACGAGCAGTACTTC.

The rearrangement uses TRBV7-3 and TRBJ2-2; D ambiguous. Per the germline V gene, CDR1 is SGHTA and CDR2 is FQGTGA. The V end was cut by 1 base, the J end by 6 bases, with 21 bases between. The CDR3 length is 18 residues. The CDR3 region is CASSLMGGVAMVSGELFF. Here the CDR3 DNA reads TGTGCCAGCAGCTTAATGGGTGGAGTAGCTATGGTGTCCGGGGAGCTGTTTTTT.

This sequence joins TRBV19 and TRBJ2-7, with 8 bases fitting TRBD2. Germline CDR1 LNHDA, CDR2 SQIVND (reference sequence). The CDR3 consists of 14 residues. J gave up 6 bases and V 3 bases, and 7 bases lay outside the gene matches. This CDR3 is CASSMPGGPREQYF. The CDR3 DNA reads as TGTGCCAGTAGTATGCCGGGAGGGCCCCGCGAGCAGTACTTC.

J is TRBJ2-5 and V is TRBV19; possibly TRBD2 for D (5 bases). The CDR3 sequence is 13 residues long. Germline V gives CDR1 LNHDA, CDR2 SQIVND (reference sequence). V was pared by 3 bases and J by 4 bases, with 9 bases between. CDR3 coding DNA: TGTGCCAGTAGTATCGGGGTCAGAGAGACCCAGTACTTC. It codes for CASSIGVRETQYF.